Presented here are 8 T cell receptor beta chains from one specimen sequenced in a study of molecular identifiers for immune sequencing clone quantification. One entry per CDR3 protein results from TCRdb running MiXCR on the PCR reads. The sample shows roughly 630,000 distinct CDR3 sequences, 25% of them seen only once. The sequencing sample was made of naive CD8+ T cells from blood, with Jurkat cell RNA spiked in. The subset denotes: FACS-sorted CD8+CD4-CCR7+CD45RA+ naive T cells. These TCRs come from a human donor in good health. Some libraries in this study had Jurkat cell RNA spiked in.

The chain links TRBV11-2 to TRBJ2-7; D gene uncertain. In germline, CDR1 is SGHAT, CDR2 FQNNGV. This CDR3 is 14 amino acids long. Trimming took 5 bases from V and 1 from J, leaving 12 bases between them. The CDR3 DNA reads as TGTGCCAGCAGCGCCAACCCCTCGTCCTACGAGCAGTACTTC. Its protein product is CASSANPSSYEQYF. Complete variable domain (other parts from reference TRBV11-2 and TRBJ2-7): EAGVAQSPRYKIIEKRQSVAFWCNPISGHATLYWYQQILGQGPKLLIQFQNNGVVDDSQLPKDRFSAERLKGVDSTLKIQPAKLEDSAVYLCASSANPSSYEQYFGPGTRLTVT.

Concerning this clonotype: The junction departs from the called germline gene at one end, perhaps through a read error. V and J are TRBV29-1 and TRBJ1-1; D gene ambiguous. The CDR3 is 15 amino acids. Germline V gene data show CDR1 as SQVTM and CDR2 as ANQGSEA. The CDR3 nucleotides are TGCGGCGTTCAGGATGACTCAGAGGTGAACACTGAAGCTTTCTTT. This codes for CGVQDDSEVNTEAFF. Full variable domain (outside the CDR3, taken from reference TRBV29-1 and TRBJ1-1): SAVISQKPSRDICQRGTSLTIQCQVDSQVTMMFWYRQQPGQSLTLIATANQGSEATYESGFVIDKFPISRPNLTFSTLTVSNMSPEDSSIYLCGVQDDSEVNTEAFFGQGTRLTVV.

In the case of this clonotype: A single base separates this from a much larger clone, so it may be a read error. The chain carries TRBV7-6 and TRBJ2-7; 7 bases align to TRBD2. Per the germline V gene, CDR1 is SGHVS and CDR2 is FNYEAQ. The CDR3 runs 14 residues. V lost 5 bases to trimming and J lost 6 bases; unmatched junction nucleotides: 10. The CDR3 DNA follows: TGTGCCAGCAGCCCCTTGAGGGGAGGGCTCGAGCAGTACTTC. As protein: CASSPLRGGLEQYF.

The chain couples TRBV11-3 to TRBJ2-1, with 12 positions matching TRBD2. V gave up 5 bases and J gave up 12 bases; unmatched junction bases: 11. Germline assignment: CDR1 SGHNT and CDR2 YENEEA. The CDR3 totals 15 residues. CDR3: CASSATSGGRPPQFF. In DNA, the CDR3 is TGTGCCAGCAGCGCTACTAGCGGGGGGCGACCCCCGCAGTTCTTC.

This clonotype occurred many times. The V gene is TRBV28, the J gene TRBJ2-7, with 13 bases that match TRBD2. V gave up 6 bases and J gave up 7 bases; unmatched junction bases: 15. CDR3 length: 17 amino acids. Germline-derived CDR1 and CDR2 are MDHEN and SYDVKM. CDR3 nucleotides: TGTGCCAGCAGACCGACTAGCGGGAGGACCCCTTCGGTTGAGCAGTACTTC. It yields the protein CASRPTSGRTPSVEQYF.

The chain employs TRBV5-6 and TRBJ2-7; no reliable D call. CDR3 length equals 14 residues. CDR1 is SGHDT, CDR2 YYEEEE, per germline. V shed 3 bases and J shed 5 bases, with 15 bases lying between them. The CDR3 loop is CASSYTYRANEQYF. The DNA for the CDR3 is TGTGCCAGCAGCTACACATACCGGGCCAACGAGCAGTACTTC.

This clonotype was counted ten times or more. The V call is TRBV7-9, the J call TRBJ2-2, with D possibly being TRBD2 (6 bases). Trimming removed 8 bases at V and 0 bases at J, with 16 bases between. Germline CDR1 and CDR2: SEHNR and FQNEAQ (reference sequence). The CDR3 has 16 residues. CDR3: CASWGRDFANTGELFF. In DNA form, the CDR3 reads TGTGCCAGCTGGGGAAGGGACTTCGCGAACACCGGGGAGCTGTTTTTT.

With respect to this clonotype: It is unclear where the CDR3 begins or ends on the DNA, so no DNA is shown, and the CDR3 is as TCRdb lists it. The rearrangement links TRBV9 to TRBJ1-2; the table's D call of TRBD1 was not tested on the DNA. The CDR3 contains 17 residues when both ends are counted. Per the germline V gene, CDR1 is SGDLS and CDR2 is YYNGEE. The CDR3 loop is CASSVGPGTGRVYGCTF.